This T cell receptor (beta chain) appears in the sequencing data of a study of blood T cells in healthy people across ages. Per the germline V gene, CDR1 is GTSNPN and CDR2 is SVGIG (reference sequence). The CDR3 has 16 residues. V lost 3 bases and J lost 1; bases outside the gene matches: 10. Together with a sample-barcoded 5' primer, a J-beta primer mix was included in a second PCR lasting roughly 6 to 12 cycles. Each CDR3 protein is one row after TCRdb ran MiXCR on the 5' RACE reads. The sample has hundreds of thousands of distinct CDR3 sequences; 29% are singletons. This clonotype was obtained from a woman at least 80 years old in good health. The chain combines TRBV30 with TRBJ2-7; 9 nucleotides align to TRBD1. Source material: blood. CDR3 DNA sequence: TGTGCCTGGAGAGCCACCGGGACAGGGATGTCCTACGAGCAGTACTTC. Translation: CAWRATGTGMSYEQYF.